This is a list of T cell receptor beta chains from one sample in a study of blood T cell repertoires in COVID-19. Method: immunoSEQ multiplex PCR; TCRdb's copy keeps in-frame clones and lacks some. The sample comprises 200,000 to 300,000 clones, 86% of which are singletons, and about 10% rests with the top ten. The sample taken for sequencing was peripheral blood. These receptors originate from a man in his forties who had recovered from COVID-19. The CDR3 runs from the conserved cysteine through the conserved F or W. A D gene is named only where the DNA matches it firmly. A clone size is listed for some rows: how often the clone was seen (once, few, many), or a class if it is expanded.

clone size: NA; J gene: TRBJ2-1; V gene: TRBV6-2/TRBV6-3; D gene: TRBD2; CDR3 protein: CASSPPTSGNNEQFF; CDR3 DNA: TGTGCCAGCAGTCCCCCAACTAGCGGTAACAATGAGCAGTTCTTC
clone size: few; J gene: TRBJ1-4; V gene: TRBV2; D gene: NA; CDR3 protein: CASSEGGLLGKLFF; CDR3 DNA: TGTGCCAGCAGTGAGGGGGGACTCCTTGGAAAACTGTTTTTT
clone size: NA; J gene: TRBJ2-3; V gene: TRBV6-2/TRBV6-3; D gene: NA; CDR3 protein: CASSYGLTSTDTQYF; CDR3 DNA: TGTGCCAGCAGTTACGGACTAACTAGCACAGATACGCAGTATTTT
clone size: NA; J gene: TRBJ2-7; V gene: TRBV7-2; D gene: TRBD2; CDR3 protein: CASSLELFGGSSEQYF; CDR3 DNA: TGTGCCAGCAGCTTGGAACTCTTCGGCGGGAGCTCCGAGCAGTACTTC
clone size: NA; J gene: TRBJ2-7; V gene: TRBV6-8; D gene: TRBD2; CDR3 protein: CASSYSASGERYEQYF; CDR3 DNA: TGTGCCAGCAGTTACTCGGCTAGCGGGGAGCGCTACGAGCAGTACTTC
clone size: NA; J gene: TRBJ2-3; V gene: TRBV19; D gene: TRBD1; CDR3 protein: CATSRSGQGRTQYF; CDR3 DNA: TGTGCCACATCTAGGTCGGGACAGGGGAGGACGCAGTATTTT
clone size: few; J gene: TRBJ2-1; V gene: TRBV11-1; D gene: NA; CDR3 protein: CASSLSTRNTYNEQFF; CDR3 DNA: TGTGCCAGCAGCTTATCAACTAGAAATACCTACAATGAGCAGTTCTTC
clone size: once; J gene: TRBJ2-7; V gene: TRBV6-2/TRBV6-3; D gene: TRBD2; CDR3 protein: CASSYRTSGSGLDEQYF; CDR3 DNA: TGTGCCAGCAGTTACCGGACTAGCGGGAGTGGCCTCGACGAGCAGTACTTC
clone size: once; J gene: TRBJ1-5; V gene: TRBV28; D gene: NA; CDR3 protein: CASNEHGTPDQPQHF; CDR3 DNA: TGTGCCAGCAACGAACATGGGACTCCCGATCAGCCCCAGCATTTT
clone size: NA; J gene: TRBJ2-1; V gene: TRBV7-7; D gene: NA; CDR3 protein: CASSSDWLDNEQFF; CDR3 DNA: TGTGCCAGCAGCTCAGACTGGCTGGACAATGAGCAGTTCTTC
clone size: NA; J gene: TRBJ2-6; V gene: TRBV5-1; D gene: TRBD2; CDR3 protein: CASSLGRGTSGRHPPGANVLTF; CDR3 DNA: TGCGCCAGCAGCTTGGGCCGGGGGACTAGCGGGCGTCATCCCCCTGGGGCCAACGTCCTGACTTTC
clone size: NA; J gene: TRBJ2-5; V gene: TRBV19; D gene: NA; CDR3 protein: CASSIVSPRRQETQYF; CDR3 DNA: TGTGCCAGTAGTATAGTCAGTCCTAGGAGACAAGAGACCCAGTACTTC
clone size: few; J gene: TRBJ1-1; V gene: TRBV29-1; D gene: NA; CDR3 protein: CSEGKGSEAFF; CDR3 DNA: TGCAGTGAGGGTAAAGGCAGTGAAGCTTTCTTT
clone size: NA; J gene: TRBJ1-2; V gene: TRBV4-1; D gene: NA; CDR3 protein: CASSQGNRVLFNYGYTF; CDR3 DNA: TGCGCCAGCAGCCAAGGAAACAGGGTCCTCTTCAACTATGGCTACACCTTC
clone size: NA; J gene: TRBJ2-7; V gene: TRBV6-5; D gene: NA; CDR3 protein: CASSLYGSYEQYF; CDR3 DNA: TGTGCCAGCAGTCTGTACGGGTCCTACGAGCAGTACTTC
clone size: once; J gene: TRBJ1-5; V gene: TRBV6-4; D gene: TRBD1; CDR3 protein: CATRQGKDQPQHF; CDR3 DNA: TGTGCCACCAGACAGGGGAAGGATCAGCCCCAGCATTTT